Listed below are T cell receptor beta chains from one sample, sequenced in a study of blood T cell repertoires in COVID-19. Clones were sequenced by immunoSEQ multiplex PCR, and TCRdb holds only the in-frame ones, with some missing. In the table there are approximately 360,000 clones, roughly 90% of which are singletons. The sequencing input was PBMCs or T cells enriched from blood (not recorded which). The receptors derive from a woman aged 30 to 39 with acute COVID-19. Both conserved end residues are trimmed from each CDR3. Each record gives: V gene, CDR3 protein.

>TRBV6-2/TRBV6-3
ASSPQGLAVSDTQY
>TRBV4-2
ASTLNPSDYGYT
>TRBV7-8
ASRQDSSPATNEKLF
>TRBV25-1
ASSDWEKNQPQH
>TRBV3-1/TRBV3-2
ASSQFLASEQY
>TRBV6-1
ASSEFPSTGGYSGNTIY
>TRBV10-3
AIRASGDTGELF
>TRBV21-1
ASTRERGFSGNTIY
>TRBV30
AWSAQGDSPLH
>TRBV4-3
ASSQDYGQGVYEQF
>TRBV5-1
ASSTGHGGAYQPQH
>TRBV5-8
ASSLDTGGNSPLH
>TRBV27
ASSPGDEQF
>TRBV28
ASNSGTPVFEAF
>TRBV5-1
ASSLYPQGEFYEQY
>TRBV19
ASSIDRATGELF
>TRBV5-5
ASSRTNQIPDTQY
>TRBV6-5
ASRGSRTGELF
>TRBV5-1
ASSLGGQRDSPLH
>TRBV19
ASALAGGPEKLF
>TRBV5-5
ASSFDRATNEKLF
>TRBV12-5
ASGPGQGVTADTQY
>TRBV6-2/TRBV6-3
ASSWGLRDPEINEQF
>TRBV5-6
ASSLEGLFLHGYT